The clone carrying this TCR beta chain was recorded a few times. This entry belongs to a study of beta chain features in type 1 diabetes. The sequenced template was cDNA made from the entire isolated RNA. The protocol was immunoSEQ multiplex PCR, while the TCRdb copy is restricted to in-frame clones and leaves out a portion. Of 970,000 or so clones detected, 17% appear once; the ten largest clones hold 0.023%. In germline, CDR1 is SGHVS, CDR2 FNYEAQ. The CDR3 totals 14 residues. With V trimmed by 5 bases and J by 1 base, 4 bases remained unmatched. Each of the CD4+ naive, central memory, regulatory and stem cell-like memory populations was sorted via CD45RO/CCR7/CD25/CD127/CD95/CD27. Without exception, sorted populations had purity beyond 98%.

The chain employs TRBV7-6 and TRBJ2-5; TRBD1 matches 7 bases. The TCR comes from a woman under 30 in good health. The sequencing sample was made of naive CD4+ T cells from blood. In DNA, the CDR3 is TGTGCCAGCAGCCTCCCAGGGGGCCAAGAGACCCAGTACTTC. Protein product: CASSLPGGQETQYF.